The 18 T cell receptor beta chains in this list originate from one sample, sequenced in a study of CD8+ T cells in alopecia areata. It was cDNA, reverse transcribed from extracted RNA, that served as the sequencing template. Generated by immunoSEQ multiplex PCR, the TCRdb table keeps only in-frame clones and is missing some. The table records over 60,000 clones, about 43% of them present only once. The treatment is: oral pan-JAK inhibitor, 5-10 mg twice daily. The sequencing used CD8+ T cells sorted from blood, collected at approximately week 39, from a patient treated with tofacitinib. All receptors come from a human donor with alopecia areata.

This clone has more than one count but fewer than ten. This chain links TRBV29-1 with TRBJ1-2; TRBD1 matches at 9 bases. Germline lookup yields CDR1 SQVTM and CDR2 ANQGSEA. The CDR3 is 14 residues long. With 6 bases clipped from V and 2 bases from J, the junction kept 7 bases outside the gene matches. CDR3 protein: CSVPGGQGNYGYTF. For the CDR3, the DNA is TGCAGCGTCCCCGGCGGACAGGGGAACTATGGCTACACCTTC.

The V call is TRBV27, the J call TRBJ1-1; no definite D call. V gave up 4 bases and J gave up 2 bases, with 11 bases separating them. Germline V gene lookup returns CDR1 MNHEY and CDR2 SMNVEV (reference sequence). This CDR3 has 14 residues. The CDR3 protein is CASSYGRGNTEAFF. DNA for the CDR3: TGTGCCAGCAGTTACGGACGGGGTAACACTGAAGCTTTCTTT.

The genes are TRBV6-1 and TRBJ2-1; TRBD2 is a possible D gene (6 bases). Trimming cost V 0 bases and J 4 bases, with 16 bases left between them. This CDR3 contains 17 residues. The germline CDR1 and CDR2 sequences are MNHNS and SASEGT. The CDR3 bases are TGTGCCAGCAGTGAAGCGCGGGACCGGATAAGATACAATGAGCAGTTCTTC. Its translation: CASSEARDRIRYNEQFF.

CDR3 sequence (DNA): TGTGCCAGCAGTGAGACTACCGGGGTAACTGAAGCTTTCTTT. Residues: CASSETTGVTEAFF. The gene calls are TRBV6-1 and TRBJ1-1; D gene ambiguous. CDR1 and CDR2 (germline): MNHNS, SASEGT. The CDR3 is 14 amino acids. Trimming pared 3 bases from V and 5 bases from J, leaving 13 bases between.

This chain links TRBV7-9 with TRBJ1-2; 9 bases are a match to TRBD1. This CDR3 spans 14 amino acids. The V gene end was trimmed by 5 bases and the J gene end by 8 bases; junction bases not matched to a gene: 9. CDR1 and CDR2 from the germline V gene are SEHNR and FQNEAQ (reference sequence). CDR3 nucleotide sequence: TGTGCCAGCAGCCCACCGGGGACAGGGAGCGGCTACACCTTC. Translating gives CASSPPGTGSGYTF.

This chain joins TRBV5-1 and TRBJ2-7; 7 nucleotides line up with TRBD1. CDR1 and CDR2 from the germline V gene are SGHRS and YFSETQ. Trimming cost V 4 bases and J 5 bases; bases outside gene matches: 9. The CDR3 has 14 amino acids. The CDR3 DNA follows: TGCGCCAGCAGCGGTAGGACAGGCCTCGACGAGCAGTACTTC. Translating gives CASSGRTGLDEQYF.

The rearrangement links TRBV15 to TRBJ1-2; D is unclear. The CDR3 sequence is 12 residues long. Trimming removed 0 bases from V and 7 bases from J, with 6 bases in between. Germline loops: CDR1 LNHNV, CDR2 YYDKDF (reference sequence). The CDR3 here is CATSRDHRGYTF. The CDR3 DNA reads TGTGCCACCAGCAGAGATCATCGTGGCTACACCTTC.

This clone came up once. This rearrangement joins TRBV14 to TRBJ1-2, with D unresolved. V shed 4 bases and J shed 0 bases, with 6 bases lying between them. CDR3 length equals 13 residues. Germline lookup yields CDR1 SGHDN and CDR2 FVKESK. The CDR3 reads CASSPEANYGYTF. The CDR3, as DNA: TGTGCCAGCAGCCCGGAGGCTAACTATGGCTACACCTTC.

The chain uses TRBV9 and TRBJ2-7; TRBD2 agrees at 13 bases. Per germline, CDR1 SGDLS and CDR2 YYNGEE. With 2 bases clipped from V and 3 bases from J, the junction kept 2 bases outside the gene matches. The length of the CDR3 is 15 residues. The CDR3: CASSVGTSGIYEQYF. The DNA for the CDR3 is TGTGCCAGCAGCGTCGGGACTAGCGGGATCTACGAGCAGTACTTC.

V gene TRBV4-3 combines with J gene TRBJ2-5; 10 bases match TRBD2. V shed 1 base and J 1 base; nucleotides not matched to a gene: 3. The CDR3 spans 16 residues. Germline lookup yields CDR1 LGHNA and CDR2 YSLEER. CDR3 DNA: TGCGCCAGCAGCCAAGTCTCTAGCGGGAGCCAAGAGACCCAGTACTTC. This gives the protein CASSQVSSGSQETQYF.

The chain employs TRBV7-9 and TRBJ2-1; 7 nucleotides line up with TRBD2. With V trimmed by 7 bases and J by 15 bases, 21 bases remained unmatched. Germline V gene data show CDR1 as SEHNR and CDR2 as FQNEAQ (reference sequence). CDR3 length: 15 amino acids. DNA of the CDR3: TGTGCCAGCAACCCCCCTCAGGTAGCGGGCTTCACACCGTTCTTC. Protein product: CASNPPQVAGFTPFF.

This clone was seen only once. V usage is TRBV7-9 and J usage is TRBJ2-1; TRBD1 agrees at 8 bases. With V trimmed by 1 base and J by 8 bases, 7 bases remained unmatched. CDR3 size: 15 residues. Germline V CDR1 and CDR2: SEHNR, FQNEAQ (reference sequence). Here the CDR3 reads CASSLGQGAVHEQFF. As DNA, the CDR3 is TGTGCCAGCAGCTTAGGTCAGGGGGCCGTCCATGAGCAGTTCTTC.

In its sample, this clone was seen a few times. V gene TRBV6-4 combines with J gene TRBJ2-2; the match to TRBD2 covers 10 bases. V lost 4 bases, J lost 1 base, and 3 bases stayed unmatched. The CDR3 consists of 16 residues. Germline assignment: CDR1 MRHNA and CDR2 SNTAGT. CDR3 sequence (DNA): TGTGCCAGCAGTGCTTGGACTAGCGGGAACACCGGGGAGCTGTTTTTT. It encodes CASSAWTSGNTGELFF.

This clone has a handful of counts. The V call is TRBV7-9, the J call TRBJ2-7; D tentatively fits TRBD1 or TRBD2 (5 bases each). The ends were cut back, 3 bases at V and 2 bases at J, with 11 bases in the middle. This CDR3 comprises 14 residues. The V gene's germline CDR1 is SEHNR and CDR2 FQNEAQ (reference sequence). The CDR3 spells CASSLKVGAYEQYF. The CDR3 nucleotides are TGTGCCAGCAGCTTGAAGGTGGGGGCCTACGAGCAGTACTTC. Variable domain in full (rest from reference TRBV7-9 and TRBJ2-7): DTGVSQNPRHKITKRGQNVTFRCDPISEHNRLYWYRQTLGQGPEFLTYFQNEAQLEKSRLLSDRFSAERPKGSFSTLEIQRTEQGDSAMYLCASSLKVGAYEQYFGPGTRLTVT.

CDR3 sequence reads: CASSNQELNQPQHF. The CDR3, as DNA: TGCGCCAGCAGCAACCAAGAACTCAATCAGCCCCAGCATTTT. V is TRBV4-1 and J is TRBJ1-5; D unclear. The CDR3 loop spans 14 amino acids. The V end lost 5 bases, the J end lost 3 bases, and 11 bases lay between the germline ends. Germline CDR1 and CDR2: MGHRA and YSYEKL.

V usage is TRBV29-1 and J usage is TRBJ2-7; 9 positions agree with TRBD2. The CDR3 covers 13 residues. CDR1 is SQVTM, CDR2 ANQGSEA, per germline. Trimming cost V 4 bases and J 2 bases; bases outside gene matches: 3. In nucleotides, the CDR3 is TGCAGCGTTGTACTAGCGGGCCCCTACGAGCAGTACTTC. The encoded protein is CSVVLAGPYEQYF.

The CDR3 here is CASSWSPAVTYEQYF. CDR3 in DNA: TGTGCCAGCAGTTGGTCCCCAGCGGTCACCTACGAGCAGTACTTC. The J gene is TRBJ2-7, the V gene TRBV7-2; TRBD2 is a possible D gene (5 bases). Trimming pared 6 bases from V and 2 bases from J, leaving 17 bases between. Germline lookup yields CDR1 SGHTA and CDR2 FQGNSA. The CDR3 consists of 15 residues.

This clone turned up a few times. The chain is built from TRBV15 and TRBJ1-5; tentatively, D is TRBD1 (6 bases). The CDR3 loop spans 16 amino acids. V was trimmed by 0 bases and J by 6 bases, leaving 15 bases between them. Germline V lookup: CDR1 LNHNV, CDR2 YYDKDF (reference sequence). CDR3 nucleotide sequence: TGTGCCACCAGCAGAGATTTAGGGGGGAGCGGTCAGCCCCAGCATTTT. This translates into CATSRDLGGSGQPQHF. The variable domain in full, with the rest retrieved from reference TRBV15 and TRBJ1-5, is DAMVIQNPRYQVTQFGKPVTLSCSQTLNHNVMYWYQQKSSQAPKLLFHYYDKDFNNEADTPDNFQSRRPNTSFCFLDIRSPGLGDTAMYLCATSRDLGGSGQPQHFGDGTRLSIL.